A selection of T cell receptor beta chains follows, all from one sample in a study of cytomegalovirus exposure and HLA in healthy donors. Assay used: immunoSEQ multiplex PCR; TCRdb lists only in-frame clones, some missing. The table records fewer than 200,000 clones, around 96% of them present only once. The sequencing input was PBMCs. The receptors come from a young woman in good health and CMV-seronegative. Both conserved end residues are part of each CDR3. A D gene is named only where the DNA matches it firmly. A clone size is listed for some rows: how often the clone was seen (once, few, many), or a class if it is expanded.

clone_size j_call v_call d_call cdr3_aa cdr3_nt
NA TRBJ1-1 TRBV10-3 NA CAISESSRVPNTEAFF TGTGCCATCAGTGAGTCTTCCCGGGTCCCGAACACTGAAGCTTTCTTT
NA TRBJ2-5 TRBV18 TRBD1 CASSPIRGQGETQYF TGTGCCAGCTCACCAATTAGGGGGCAGGGAGAGACCCAGTACTTC
NA TRBJ1-2 TRBV6-1 TRBD1 CASRSPGQGYGYTF TGTGCCAGCAGGAGTCCGGGACAGGGGTATGGCTACACCTTC
NA TRBJ2-7 TRBV21-1 NA CASRTSLGTPSYEQYF TGTGCCAGCAGGACAAGCCTCGGGACACCCTCCTACGAGCAGTACTTC
NA TRBJ1-4 TRBV7-7 NA CASSPGGRNEKLFF TGTGCTAGCAGCCCAGGCGGGCGTAATGAAAAACTGTTTTTT
NA TRBJ1-3 TRBV10-3 NA CAMSGLSNRTKDTIYF TGTGCCATGTCTGGGTTATCGAACAGGACGAAGGACACCATATATTTT
NA TRBJ2-7 TRBV9 NA CASSVVGGGQGEQYF TGTGCCAGCAGCGTAGTGGGGGGTGGCCAGGGCGAGCAGTACTTC
NA TRBJ2-1 TRBV4-1 NA CASSQPLNEQFF TGCGCCAGCAGCCAACCCCTAAATGAGCAGTTCTTC
NA TRBJ2-1 TRBV5-1 NA CASSLAGSPANEQFF TGCGCCAGCAGCTTGGCCGGGAGTCCCGCCAATGAGCAGTTCTTC
NA TRBJ1-3 TRBV2 NA CASSSTAGNTIYF TGTGCCAGCAGTTCGACAGCTGGAAACACCATATATTTT
NA TRBJ1-1 TRBV6-6 TRBD1 CASSYRGPTEAFF TGTGCCAGCAGTTACAGGGGGCCCACTGAAGCTTTCTTT
NA TRBJ2-5 TRBV12-5 TRBD2 CASGAPRGGGPQETQYF TGTGCTAGTGGTGCCCCGCGGGGCGGGGGGCCGCAAGAGACCCAGTACTTC
NA TRBJ2-5 TRBV6-1 NA CASSEGYRGQETQYF TGTGCCAGCAGTGAAGGGTATAGGGGTCAAGAGACCCAGTACTTC
NA TRBJ1-4 TRBV13 TRBD1 CASSLDRGRGNEKLFF TGTGCCAGCAGCTTAGACAGGGGGCGAGGTAATGAAAAACTGTTTTTT
once TRBJ1-1 TRBV21-1 NA CASSPFERYTEAFF TGTGCCAGCAGCCCATTTGAACGGTACACTGAAGCTTTCTTT
once TRBJ2-5 TRBV7-6 NA CASSLEPRAYQETQYF TGTGCCAGCAGCTTAGAACCCAGGGCTTACCAAGAGACCCAGTACTTC
NA TRBJ1-1 TRBV6-6 TRBD1 CASSYGYRGRTEAFF TGTGCCAGCAGTTACGGTTACAGGGGAAGGACTGAAGCTTTCTTT
NA TRBJ1-2 TRBV18 TRBD1 CASSPPGTGYGYTF TGTGCCAGCTCACCGCCTGGGACAGGCTATGGCTACACCTTC
NA TRBJ2-5 TRBV6-5 TRBD1 CASSSGTGGRETQYF TGTGCCAGCAGTTCTGGGACAGGGGGCCGGGAGACCCAGTACTTC
few TRBJ2-2 TRBV7-2 NA CASSLQFHNTGELFF TGTGCCAGCAGCTTACAGTTCCACAACACCGGGGAGCTGTTTTTT
NA TRBJ2-3 TRBV11-2 NA CASSLVVGGTDTQYF TGTGCCAGCAGCTTAGTAGTCGGTGGCACAGATACGCAGTATTTT
NA TRBJ1-2 TRBV9 NA CASSVGGGIPNYGYTF TGTGCCAGCAGCGTAGGAGGAGGGATCCCTAACTATGGCTACACCTTC